The 29 T cell receptor beta chains below all came from one sample that was sequenced in a study of blood T cell repertoires in COVID-19. The protocol was immunoSEQ multiplex PCR, while the TCRdb copy is restricted to in-frame clones and leaves out a portion. The data contain approximately 120,000 clones, approximately 85% of them singletons. Source material: peripheral blood. The receptors derive from an elderly woman with COVID-19, enrolled during active disease.

The chain joins TRBV7-2 to TRBJ2-7, with 8 positions matching TRBD1. Germline V gene lookup returns CDR1 SGHTA and CDR2 FQGNSA. The CDR3 length is 17 residues. The ends lost 3 bases at V and 2 bases at J; junction bases unmatched: 12. CDR3: CASSLDPRTGIPYEQYF. CDR3 nucleotides: TGTGCCAGCAGCTTGGATCCCAGGACAGGGATTCCCTACGAGCAGTACTTC.

The rearrangement links TRBV11-3 to TRBJ2-7; D unresolved. Between the trimmed V and J ends, which lost 5 bases and 7 bases, there was a span of 15 bases. The CDR3 contains 13 residues. The germline V gene encodes CDR1 SGHNT and CDR2 YENEEA. CDR3 DNA: TGTGCCAGCAGCAAACAGTTTAATCAGGAGCAGTACTTC. Translation gives CASSKQFNQEQYF. Filled out from reference TRBV11-3 and TRBJ2-7, the complete variable domain reads EAGVVQSPRYKIIEKKQPVAFWCNPISGHNTLYWYLQNLGQGPELLIRYENEEAVDDSQLPKDRFSAERLKGVDSTLKIQPAELGDSAVYLCASSKQFNQEQYFGPGTRLTVT.

This clone was detected only once. The gene calls are TRBV6-6 and TRBJ2-2; D gene ambiguous. The germline V gene has CDR1 MNHNY and CDR2 SVGAGI (reference sequence). V lost 4 bases to trimming and J lost 7 bases, with 7 bases between them. This CDR3 is 12 amino acids long. The CDR3 DNA reads as TGTGCCAGCAGTTCCCAGATCGGGGAGCTGTTTTTT. Encoded protein: CASSSQIGELFF.

This chain uses TRBV18 with TRBJ2-1; D uncertain. This CDR3 region has 13 residues. Trimming shortened V by 3 bases and J by 10 bases, and 13 bases separated the two germline ends. CDR1 and CDR2 from the germline V gene are KGHSH and LQKENI. The chain's CDR3 is CASSPGRQWEQFF. Here the CDR3 DNA reads TGTGCCAGCTCACCGGGCCGACAATGGGAGCAGTTCTTC.

The chain links TRBV28 to TRBJ2-5; 9 nucleotides line up with TRBD1. The length of the CDR3 is 15 residues. Germline trimming cut 4 bases from V and 4 bases from J; bases unmatched to any gene: 7. Germline V CDR1 and CDR2: MDHEN, SYDVKM. DNA for the CDR3: TGTGCCAGCAGTTCAAGCCGGGACAGGGTAGAGACCCAGTACTTC. Amino acid sequence: CASSSSRDRVETQYF.

The V and J genes are TRBV14 and TRBJ2-7; maybe TRBD1 (5 bases). Germline loops: CDR1 SGHDN, CDR2 FVKESK. This CDR3 contains 19 residues. The ends were cut back, 4 bases at V and 5 bases at J, with 30 bases in the middle. The DNA for the CDR3 is TGTGCCAGCAGCCCCCGAGACAGCTTCCAGCTCCCATTTCGCAACGAGCAGTACTTC. This gives the protein CASSPRDSFQLPFRNEQYF. Together with reference TRBV14 and TRBJ2-7, the CDR3 gives the full variable domain: EAGVTQFPSHSVIEKGQTVTLRCDPISGHDNLYWYRRVMGKEIKFLLHFVKESKQDESGMPNNRFLAERTGGTYSTLKVQPAELEDSGVYFCASSPRDSFQLPFRNEQYFGPGTRLTVT.

The V gene is TRBV5-1, the J gene TRBJ2-3; the match to TRBD2 covers 7 bases. The CDR3 has 12 residues. From germline, CDR1 is SGHRS and CDR2 YFSETQ. After removal of 4 bases from V and 6 bases from J, the junction contained 2 bases not matched to a gene. CDR3 DNA sequence: TGCGCCAGCAGCCCCGGGAGGGATACGCAGTATTTT. Its translation is CASSPGRDTQYF. The variable domain in full, completed from reference TRBV5-1 and TRBJ2-3, reads KAGVTQTPRYLIKTRGQQVTLSCSPISGHRSVSWYQQTPGQGLQFLFEYFSETQRNKGNFPGRFSGRQFSNSRSEMNVSTLELGDSALYLCASSPGRDTQYFGPGTRLTVL.

This clone appeared once. This chain uses TRBV29-1 with TRBJ1-1, with D possibly being TRBD1 (6 bases). V was cut by 6 bases and J by 0 bases, with 14 bases left in between. The CDR3 has 14 residues. Germline V lookup: CDR1 SQVTM, CDR2 ANQGSEA. CDR3 amino acids: CSVALGGVNTEAFF. CDR3 bases: TGCAGCGTCGCCCTAGGGGGGGTGAACACTGAAGCTTTCTTT.

The rearrangement joins TRBV11-2 to TRBJ2-2; TRBD2 is a possible D gene (5 bases). The V gene's germline CDR1 is SGHAT and CDR2 FQNNGV. The CDR3 is 15 residues long. The V gene lost 0 bases and the J gene lost 4 bases, with 9 bases spanning the gap. The CDR3 loop reads CASSLENRGTGELFF. In nucleotides, the CDR3 is TGTGCCAGCAGCTTAGAGAATCGGGGCACCGGGGAGCTGTTTTTT.

The chain employs TRBV27 and TRBJ2-2, with TRBD1 identical over 9 bases. Trimming took 6 bases from V and 0 from J; bases not matched to a gene: 8. The CDR3 runs to 17 residues. The germline CDR1 and CDR2 sequences are MNHEY and SMNVEV (reference sequence). The CDR3 DNA follows: TGTGCCAGCAGCTACACCCGGGACAGGGCGAACACCGGGGAGCTGTTTTTT. The encoded protein is CASSYTRDRANTGELFF.

The chain employs TRBV28 and TRBJ1-4, with D possibly matching TRBD1 (6 bases). The length of the CDR3 is 14 residues. The germline V gene has CDR1 MDHEN and CDR2 SYDVKM. With 8 bases removed from V and 7 bases from J, the gap between germline ends came to 17 bases. CDR3 sequence: CASSSGTQTEKLFF. The CDR3 coding sequence is TGTGCCAGCTCGTCTGGGACACAGACTGAAAAACTGTTTTTT.

The CDR3 sequence is CASSQVEGGQYF. The CDR3 DNA reads as TGTGCCAGCAGCCAAGTTGAGGGAGGGCAGTACTTC. This chain links TRBV3-1 (or the pseudogene TRBV3-2) with TRBJ2-7, with a tentative D call TRBD2 (6 bases). Trimming stripped 1 base from V and 9 bases from J, with 10 bases between. CDR1 is LGHDT and CDR2 is YNNKEL in the germline V gene (reference sequence). The CDR3 has 12 amino acids.

The V call is TRBV4-3, the J call TRBJ1-2; no reliable D call. The germline CDR1 and CDR2 sequences are LGHNA and YSLEER. The V end lost 0 bases, the J end lost 0 bases, and 8 bases lay between the germline ends. The CDR3 runs 15 residues. The DNA of the CDR3 is TGCGCCAGCAGCCAAGAAGTCGGTGCTAACTATGGCTACACCTTC. It specifies CASSQEVGANYGYTF.

This clone was seen once. This chain joins TRBV29-1 and TRBJ2-5; no firm D call. Trimming shortened V by 5 bases and J by 2 bases, and 3 bases separated the two germline ends. Germline CDR1 and CDR2: SQVTM and ANQGSEA. This CDR3 region has 10 residues. CDR3 loop: CSVLQETQYF. The CDR3 coding sequence is TGCAGCGTTCTTCAAGAGACCCAGTACTTC.

The genes are TRBV2 and TRBJ2-1; 7 bases are a match to TRBD2. Germline V gene sequence: CDR1 SNHLY, CDR2 FYNNEI. The J segment lost 2 bases and the V segment lost 2 bases, leaving 6 bases of the junction unmatched. The CDR3 spans 16 residues. The DNA of the CDR3 is TGTGCCAGCAGTGAAAGAAGGGGAGGGACCTACAATGAGCAGTTCTTC. Translation: CASSERRGGTYNEQFF.

This rearrangement joins TRBV27 to TRBJ2-7, with 7 bases lining up with TRBD1. The V segment lost 3 bases and the J segment 2 bases; nucleotides outside the gene matches: 1. CDR1 and CDR2 from the germline V gene are MNHEY and SMNVEV (reference sequence). The CDR3 is made up of 13 amino acids. The CDR3 DNA reads as TGTGCCAGCAGTTTCCAGGGGGCCTACGAGCAGTACTTC. Translating it yields CASSFQGAYEQYF.

The chain has TRBV5-1 and TRBJ1-2; unclear D gene. Germline V gene sequence: CDR1 SGHRS, CDR2 YFSETQ. Trimming took off 0 bases at V and 10 bases at J, with 10 bases between the two ends. The CDR3 length is 12 residues. As DNA, the CDR3 is TGCGCCAGCAGCTTGGGCCCAGAGGCCTACACCTTC. Amino acid sequence: CASSLGPEAYTF.

V usage is TRBV19 and J usage is TRBJ2-7; TRBD1 aligns across 9 bases. The CDR3 is 13 amino acids. Germline assignment: CDR1 LNHDA and CDR2 SQIVND (reference sequence). J was trimmed by 6 bases and V by 4 bases; bases with no gene match: 4. CDR3 bases: TGTGCCAGTAGTAGTCGGGACAGGGCCGAGCAGTACTTC. Translation gives CASSSRDRAEQYF.

V is TRBV7-9 and J is TRBJ1-4; TRBD1 matches 10 bases. This CDR3 has 17 amino acids. V lost 4 bases and J lost 6; bases outside the gene matches: 11. In germline, CDR1 is SEHNR, CDR2 FQNEAQ (reference sequence). DNA of the CDR3: TGTGCCAGCAGCTCATCCCAAGGGGGGACAGGGGATGAAAAACTGTTTTTT. Protein: CASSSSQGGTGDEKLFF.

The J gene is TRBJ2-1, the V gene TRBV7-7, with D perhaps TRBD2 (7 bases). Per the germline V gene, CDR1 is SSHAT and CDR2 is FNYEAQ (reference sequence). This CDR3 is 14 amino acids long. Trimming shortened V by 5 bases and J by 8 bases, and 16 bases separated the two germline ends. The CDR3 reads CASSPRETGHEQFF. CDR3 nucleotide sequence: TGTGCCAGCAGCCCGCGGGAGACAGGCCATGAGCAGTTCTTC.

V gene TRBV3-1 (or the pseudogene TRBV3-2) combines with J gene TRBJ1-4, with a possible D match to TRBD1 (5 bases). V lost 4 bases and J lost 5, with 8 bases in between. Germline lookup yields CDR1 LGHDT and CDR2 YNNKEL (reference sequence). The CDR3 consists of 13 residues. CDR3 residues: CASSRKGNEKLFF. The DNA of the CDR3 is TGTGCCAGCAGCCGAAAGGGGAATGAAAAACTGTTTTTT.

The genes are TRBV11-2 and TRBJ2-7; TRBD1 might be the D (6 bases). V gave up 5 bases and J gave up 5 bases, with 16 bases separating them. This CDR3 is 14 amino acids long. Germline assignment: CDR1 SGHAT and CDR2 FQNNGV. The CDR3 bases are TGTGCCAGCAGCCCGCGACAGGCGGGCGACGAGCAGTACTTC. It translates to CASSPRQAGDEQYF.

As for this clone: The sample contains more than one DNA sequence encoding this CDR3. The rearrangement links TRBV5-6 to TRBJ2-7; 8 nucleotides line up with TRBD2. The J segment lost 2 bases and the V segment lost 4 bases, leaving 5 bases of the junction unmatched. The CDR3 totals 14 residues. Looked up from germline, CDR1 is SGHDT and CDR2 is YYEEEE. CDR3: CASSQPGLAYEQYF. The CDR3 bases are TGTGCCAGCAGCCAGCCGGGACTAGCCTACGAGCAGTACTTC.

The CDR3 nucleotides are TGTGCCATCAGCCCCCCCGGGGCCGGGGAGCTGTTTTTT. Protein: CAISPPGAGELFF. V is TRBV10-3 and J is TRBJ2-2; perhaps TRBD2 as D (5 bases). This CDR3 has 13 residues. The V end was cut by 6 bases, the J end by 6 bases, with 11 bases between. CDR1 ENHRY and CDR2 SYGVKD come from the germline V gene.

The genes are TRBV7-2 and TRBJ2-1; 8 bases map to TRBD2. Losses at the gene ends were 4 bases for V and 6 bases for J; bases not matched to a gene: 5. Germline-derived CDR1 and CDR2 are SGHTA and FQGNSA. The CDR3 runs to 14 residues. The CDR3 DNA reads as TGTGCCAGCAGCTCGAGGGGACTAGGCAATGAGCAGTTCTTC. This gives the protein CASSSRGLGNEQFF.

The CDR3 nucleotides are TGTGCCAGCAGCGTAGGGACTAGCGGGAGGGGGTCCTACAATGAGCAGTTCTTC. Amino acids: CASSVGTSGRGSYNEQFF. The chain links TRBV9 to TRBJ2-1; 15 bases are shared with TRBD2. The trim removed 0 bases at V and 1 base at J, leaving 2 bases unmatched. The CDR3 sequence is 18 residues long. The germline V gene has CDR1 SGDLS and CDR2 YYNGEE.

V usage is TRBV6-5 and J usage is TRBJ1-1, with 9 bases fitting TRBD1. With V trimmed by 5 bases and J by 5 bases, 6 bases remained unmatched. The germline V gene has CDR1 MNHEY and CDR2 SVGAGI. The CDR3 loop spans 14 amino acids. Here the CDR3 DNA reads TGTGCCAGCAGTACACAGGGGGCGAGAACTGAAGCTTTCTTT. This codes for CASSTQGARTEAFF.

This clone is a singleton in its sample. The chain has TRBV11-1 and TRBJ2-1; 9 bases fit TRBD2. Germline V CDR1 and CDR2: SGHAT, FQDESV (reference sequence). The CDR3 totals 14 residues. Losses at the gene ends were 6 bases for V and 6 bases for J; bases not matched to a gene: 6. CDR3 sequence: CASSPLAGFNEQFF. CDR3 sequence (DNA): TGTGCCAGCAGTCCCCTAGCGGGATTCAATGAGCAGTTCTTC. The variable domain in full, completed from reference TRBV11-1 and TRBJ2-1, reads EAEVAQSPRYKITEKSQAVAFWCDPISGHATLYWYRQILGQGPELLVQFQDESVVDDSQLPKDRFSAERLKGVDSTLKIQPAELGDSAMYLCASSPLAGFNEQFFGPGTRLTVL.

The chain couples TRBV12-3 or TRBV12-4 to TRBJ2-1; D is unclear. The germline V and J ends were trimmed by 8 bases and 9 bases, with 14 bases remaining between them. This CDR3 has 12 amino acids. The CDR3 DNA reads TGTGCCAGCTCCGCCTCTGGGCTTGAGCAGTTCTTC. This codes for CASSASGLEQFF.